The 11 T cell receptor beta chains below come from one sample, sequenced in a study of preoperative IRX-2 immunotherapy in early breast cancer. Profiled with immunoSEQ multiplex PCR; TCRdb holds only in-frame clones, not every one. The sample lists around 38,000 clones; roughly 80% were seen once. Stated treatment: preoperative locoregional IRX-2 cytokine immunotherapy. The specimen was tumor tissue, collected after IRX-2 immunotherapy. These TCRs come from a human donor with breast cancer.

The chain combines TRBV11-3 with TRBJ2-7; D might be TRBD2 (6 bases). This CDR3 spans 15 amino acids. Trimming took off 3 bases at V and 2 bases at J, with 14 bases between the two ends. Germline CDR1 and CDR2: SGHNT and YENEEA. The CDR3 here is CASSLGQGGTYEQYF. CDR3 DNA: TGTGCCAGCAGCTTGGGGCAGGGAGGAACCTACGAGCAGTACTTC.

The chain has TRBV10-3 and TRBJ2-1; 12 bases map to TRBD2. The CDR3 is 16 residues long. The V gene's germline CDR1 is ENHRY and CDR2 SYGVKD. The V gene end was trimmed by 2 bases and the J gene end by 7 bases; junction bases not matched to a gene: 6. For the CDR3, the DNA is TGTGCCATCAGTGAGCGGACTAGCGGGATATTTAATGAGCAGTTCTTC. This gives the protein CAISERTSGIFNEQFF.

This chain uses TRBV15 with TRBJ2-1; 15 nucleotides agree with TRBD2. This CDR3 has 16 amino acids. V shed 0 bases and J 7 bases; nucleotides not matched to a gene: 1. Germline V gene lookup returns CDR1 LNHNV and CDR2 YYDKDF (reference sequence). The CDR3 sequence is CATSRDGTSGRNEQFF. CDR3 nucleotide sequence: TGTGCCACCAGCAGAGACGGGACTAGCGGGAGGAATGAGCAGTTCTTC.

This clone has just a few counts. The J gene is TRBJ2-7, the V gene TRBV9; 8 positions agree with TRBD2. The V and J ends lost 4 bases and 6 bases, in that order; junction bases with no gene match: 9. Per the germline V gene, CDR1 is SGDLS and CDR2 is YYNGEE. This CDR3 spans 14 amino acids. The CDR3 region is CASSPGGEGLEQYF. The CDR3 nucleotides read TGTGCCAGCAGCCCCGGGGGGGAGGGGCTCGAGCAGTACTTC.

The chain links TRBV11-3 to TRBJ2-3; 10 nucleotides match TRBD2. From germline, CDR1 is SGHNT and CDR2 YENEEA. Unmatched junction bases numbered 9, after V lost 5 bases and J lost 4 bases. This CDR3 contains 16 residues. The CDR3 DNA sequence: TGTGCCAGCAGCCAAGTCGCGACTAGCGGGTCAGATACGCAGTATTTT. As protein: CASSQVATSGSDTQYF.

The genes are TRBV5-1 and TRBJ1-4; unclear D gene. The CDR3 has 16 amino acids. Trimming removed 4 bases from V and 0 bases from J, with 13 bases in between. Germline V lookup: CDR1 SGHRS, CDR2 YFSETQ. This CDR3 is CASSEQVISTNEKLFF. CDR3 coding DNA: TGCGCCAGCAGCGAGCAGGTGATCTCAACTAATGAAAAACTGTTTTTT. Looking up the rest from reference TRBV5-1 and TRBJ1-4 gives the full variable domain: KAGVTQTPRYLIKTRGQQVTLSCSPISGHRSVSWYQQTPGQGLQFLFEYFSETQRNKGNFPGRFSGRQFSNSRSEMNVSTLELGDSALYLCASSEQVISTNEKLFFGSGTQLSVL.

The chain is built from TRBV7-4 and TRBJ2-1, with 12 bases that match TRBD2. The CDR3 is 15 residues long. Trimming cost V 6 bases and J 7 bases; bases outside gene matches: 7. Germline assignment: CDR1 SGHVT and CDR2 SQSDAQ. CDR3 nucleotides: TGTGCCAGCAGTAATGGACTAGCGGGAAGGAATGAGCAGTTCTTC. This encodes CASSNGLAGRNEQFF. Using reference TRBV7-4 and TRBJ2-1 for the parts outside the CDR3, the full variable domain is GAGVSQSPRYKVAKRGRDVALRCDSISGHVTLYWYRQTLGQGSEVLTYSQSDAQRDKSGRPSGRFSAERPERSVSTLKIQRTEQGDSAVYLCASSNGLAGRNEQFFGPGTRLTVL.

The chain couples TRBV6-8 to TRBJ1-3; a possible D gene is TRBD1 (5 bases). The germline gives CDR1 MNHGY, CDR2 SAAAGT. The CDR3 extends over 13 amino acids. V lost 6 bases, J lost 4 bases, and 10 bases lay in between. Here the CDR3 DNA reads TGTGCCAGCAGCACCGGGACCGGAAACACCATATATTTT. Translated, it gives CASSTGTGNTIYF.

This clone has more than one count but fewer than ten. The rearrangement links TRBV7-7 to TRBJ2-7; tentative D call: TRBD1 (5 bases). V lost 4 bases to trimming and J lost 5 bases, with 15 bases between them. CDR3 length: 14 residues. CDR1 and CDR2 from the germline V gene are SSHAT and FNYEAQ (reference sequence). Here the CDR3 DNA reads TGTGCCAGCAGCTCCAACAGGATTATCCACGAGCAGTACTTC. Translating gives CASSSNRIIHEQYF.

J is TRBJ2-5 and V is TRBV18; 8 nucleotides line up with TRBD1. CDR1 KGHSH and CDR2 LQKENI come from the germline V gene. The CDR3 extends over 15 amino acids. V dropped 6 bases and J dropped 2; count of bases not matched to a gene: 8. The CDR3 sequence is CASSGQAGGQETQYF. Written as DNA, the CDR3 is TGTGCCAGCTCGGGACAGGCAGGGGGGCAAGAGACCCAGTACTTC.

This sequence joins TRBV11-3 and TRBJ2-7; the match to TRBD1 covers 10 bases. Unmatched junction bases numbered 5, after V lost 1 base and J lost 2 bases. Germline CDR1 SGHNT, CDR2 YENEEA. This CDR3 comprises 16 residues. CDR3 sequence: CASSLVGTGVPYEQYF. The CDR3 nucleotides read TGTGCCAGCAGCTTAGTCGGGACAGGGGTTCCCTACGAGCAGTACTTC.